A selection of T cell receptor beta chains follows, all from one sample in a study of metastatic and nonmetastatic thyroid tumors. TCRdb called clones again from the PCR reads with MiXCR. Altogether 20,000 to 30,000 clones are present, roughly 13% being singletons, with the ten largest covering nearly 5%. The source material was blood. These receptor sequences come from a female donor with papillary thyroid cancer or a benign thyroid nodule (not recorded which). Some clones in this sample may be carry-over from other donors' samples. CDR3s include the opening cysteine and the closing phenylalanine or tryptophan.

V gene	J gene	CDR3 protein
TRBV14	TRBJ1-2	CASSKGQRAGEGYTF
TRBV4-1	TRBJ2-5	CASSTPAGTTQETQYF
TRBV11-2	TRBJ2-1	CASSLGETHEQFF
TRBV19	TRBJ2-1	CASSIYGTSLQFF
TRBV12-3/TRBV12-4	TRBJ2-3	CASSLRTSGTTQYF
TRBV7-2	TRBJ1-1	CASSTTHRGRVEAFF
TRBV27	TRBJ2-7	CASHGAGSSYEQYF
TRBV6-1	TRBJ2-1	CASSSGTTKEFF
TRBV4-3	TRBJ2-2	CASSPHPGGTTGELFF
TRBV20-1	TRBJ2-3	CSARAWREYRYTQYF
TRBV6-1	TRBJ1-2	CASSEVPGQIYGYTF
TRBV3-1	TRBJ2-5	CASSQIAGGGETQYF
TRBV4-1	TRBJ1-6	CASSQGYRGGNSPLHF
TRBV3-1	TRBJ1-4	CASSHRAHNEKLFF
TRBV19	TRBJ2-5	CASSMGGDKYF
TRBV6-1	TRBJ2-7	CASSTMRTSRNYEQYF
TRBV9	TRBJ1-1	CASSAHPPGQNTEAFF